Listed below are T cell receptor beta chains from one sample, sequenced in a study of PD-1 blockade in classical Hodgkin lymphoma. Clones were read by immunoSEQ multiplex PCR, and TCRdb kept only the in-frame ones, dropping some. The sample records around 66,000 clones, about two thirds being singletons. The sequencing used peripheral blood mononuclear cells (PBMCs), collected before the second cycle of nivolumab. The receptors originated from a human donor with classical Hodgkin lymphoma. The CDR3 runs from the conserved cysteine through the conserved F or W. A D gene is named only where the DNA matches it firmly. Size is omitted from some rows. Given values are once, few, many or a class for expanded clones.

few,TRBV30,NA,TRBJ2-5,CAWSAGRGETQYF,TGTGCCTGGAGTGCCGGGAGAGGGGAGACCCAGTACTTC
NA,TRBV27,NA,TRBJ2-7,CASSLGPKYEQYF,TGTGCCAGCAGTTTAGGACCAAAATACGAGCAGTACTTC
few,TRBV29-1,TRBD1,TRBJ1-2,CSVAGQGVHGYTF,TGCAGCGTTGCGGGACAGGGGGTTCATGGCTACACCTTC
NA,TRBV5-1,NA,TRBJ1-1,CASSSDILNTEAFF,TGCGCCAGCAGCTCCGACATCTTGAACACTGAAGCTTTCTTT
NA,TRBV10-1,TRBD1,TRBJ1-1,CASRQGTGTEAFF,TGCGCCAGCAGACAGGGGACGGGCACTGAAGCTTTCTTT
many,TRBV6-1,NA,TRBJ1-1,CASSGVGLLRGEAFF,TGTGCCAGCAGTGGGGTTGGACTCCTTAGGGGTGAAGCTTTCTTT
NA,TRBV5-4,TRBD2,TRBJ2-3,CASSLRLAGGQDTQYF,TGTGCCAGCAGCTTGCGACTGGCGGGAGGGCAAGATACGCAGTATTTT
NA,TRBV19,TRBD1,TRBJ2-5,CASSRTGGFRETQYF,TGTGCCAGTAGTCGGACAGGGGGCTTTCGAGAGACCCAGTACTTC
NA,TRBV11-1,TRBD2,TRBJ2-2,CASSSRRAGVSTGELFF,TGTGCCAGCAGCTCCCGACGGGCGGGGGTTTCCACCGGGGAGCTGTTTTTT
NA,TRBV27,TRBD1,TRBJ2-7,CASTPTGNPYEQYF,TGTGCCAGCACCCCGACAGGGAACCCCTACGAGCAGTACTTC
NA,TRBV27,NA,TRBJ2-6,CATGKVTLAGANVLTF,TGTGCCACCGGGAAGGTCACTCTGGCCGGGGCCAACGTCCTGACTTTC
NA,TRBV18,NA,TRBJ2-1,CASSPQGQNGEQFF,TGTGCCAGCTCACCGCAGGGCCAAAACGGGGAGCAGTTCTTC
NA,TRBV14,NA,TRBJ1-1,CASSQWMNTEAFF,TGTGCCAGCAGCCAGTGGATGAACACTGAAGCTTTCTTT
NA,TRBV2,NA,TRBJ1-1,CASSVGTEAFF,TGTGCCAGCAGTGTCGGGACTGAAGCTTTCTTT
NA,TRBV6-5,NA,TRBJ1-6,CASSYSIQGDSPLHF,TGTGCCAGCAGTTACTCAATACAGGGTGATTCACCCCTCCACTTT
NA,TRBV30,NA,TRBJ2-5,CAWTKAATGLQETQYF,TGTGCCTGGACCAAGGCGGCGACAGGTCTGCAAGAGACCCAGTACTTC
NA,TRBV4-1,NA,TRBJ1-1,CASSQVAGSNTEAFF,TGCGCCAGCAGCCAAGTGGCAGGTTCGAACACTGAAGCTTTCTTT
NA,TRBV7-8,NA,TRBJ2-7,CASNPGGVGEQYF,TGTGCCAGCAACCCAGGGGGGGTTGGTGAGCAGTACTTC
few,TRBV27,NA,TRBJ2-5,CASSPGGSSSAQYF,TGTGCCAGCAGTCCCGGGGGCTCGTCGTCGGCCCAGTACTTC
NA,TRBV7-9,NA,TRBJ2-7,CASSHPAGAQWDEQYF,TGTGCCAGCAGCCACCCAGCAGGGGCCCAATGGGACGAGCAGTACTTC
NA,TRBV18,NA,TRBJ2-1,CASSPGTQSPSSSYNEQFF,TGTGCCAGCTCACCAGGGACCCAATCCCCTTCAAGCTCCTACAATGAGCAGTTCTTC
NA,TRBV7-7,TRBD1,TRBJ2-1,CASSPIEGGRGGYNEQFF,TGTGCTAGCAGCCCAATAGAAGGGGGCAGGGGTGGCTACAATGAGCAGTTCTTC
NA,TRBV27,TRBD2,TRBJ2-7,CASERGSSYEQYF,TGTGCCAGCGAGCGGGGCAGCTCCTACGAGCAGTACTTC
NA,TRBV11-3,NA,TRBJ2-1,CASSPARGTQFGNEQFF,TGTGCCAGCAGCCCCGCGAGAGGCACCCAGTTTGGCAATGAGCAGTTCTTC
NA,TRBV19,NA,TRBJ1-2,CASRGDYVEQLYGYTF,TGTGCCAGTAGGGGGGACTACGTGGAGCAGCTCTATGGCTACACCTTC
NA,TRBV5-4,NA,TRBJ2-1,CASSLATGHYNEQFF,TGTGCCAGCAGCTTGGCCACGGGGCACTACAATGAGCAGTTCTTC
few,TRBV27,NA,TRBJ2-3,CASSFRGAVGTDTQYF,TGTGCCAGCAGTTTCAGGGGGGCGGTTGGCACAGATACGCAGTATTTT
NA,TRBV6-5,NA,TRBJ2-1,CASWPPGLANEQFF,TGTGCCAGCTGGCCTCCCGGACTGGCCAATGAGCAGTTCTTC
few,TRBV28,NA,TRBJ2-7,CASSTRDRQYEQYF,TGTGCCAGCAGTACCCGGGACCGCCAATACGAGCAGTACTTC
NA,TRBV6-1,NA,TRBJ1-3,CASSEAARARGNTIYF,TGTGCCAGCAGTGAAGCGGCCCGGGCGAGGGGAAACACCATATATTTT
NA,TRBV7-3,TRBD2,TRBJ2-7,CASSLVAGAYEQYF,TGTGCCAGCAGCTTAGTAGCGGGGGCGTACGAGCAGTACTTC
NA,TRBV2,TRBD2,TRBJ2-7,CASSATSGRAMNEQYF,TGTGCCAGCAGCGCGACTAGCGGGAGGGCCATGAACGAGCAGTACTTC
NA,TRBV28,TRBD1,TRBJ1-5,CASSFRGFNQPQHF,TGTGCCAGCAGTTTCAGGGGGTTCAATCAGCCCCAGCATTTT
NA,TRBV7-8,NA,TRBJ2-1,CASSQGGVPYNEQFF,TGTGCCAGCAGCCAGGGCGGGGTACCCTACAATGAGCAGTTCTTC
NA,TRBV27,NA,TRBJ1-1,CASSLAGGYTEAFF,TGTGCCAGCAGTTTGGCAGGTGGGTACACTGAAGCTTTCTTT
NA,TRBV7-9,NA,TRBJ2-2,CASSSIGVTIYTGELFF,TGTGCCAGCAGCTCGATCGGGGTGACTATTTACACCGGGGAGCTGTTTTTT
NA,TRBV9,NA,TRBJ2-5,CASSVGGQETQYF,TGTGCCAGCAGCGTAGGGGGGCAAGAGACCCAGTACTTC
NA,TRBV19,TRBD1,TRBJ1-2,CASSLRQGTGYGYTF,TGTGCCAGTAGTCTCCGACAGGGGACCGGCTATGGCTACACCTTC
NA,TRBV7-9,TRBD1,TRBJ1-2,CASSSRDRVPGYTF,TGTGCCAGCAGCTCCAGGGACAGGGTCCCTGGCTACACCTTC
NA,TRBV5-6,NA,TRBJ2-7,CASSYSGGGYEQYF,TGTGCCAGCAGCTACAGTGGGGGAGGCTACGAGCAGTACTTC
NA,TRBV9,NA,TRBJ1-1,CASSVVTNTEAFF,TGTGCCAGCAGCGTTGTAACGAACACTGAAGCTTTCTTT
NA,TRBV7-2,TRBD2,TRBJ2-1,CASSPPGVAGGLNEQFF,TGTGCCAGCAGCCCTCCGGGAGTAGCGGGGGGGCTGAATGAGCAGTTCTTC
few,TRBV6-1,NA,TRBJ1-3,CASSVNKRNTIYF,TGTGCCAGCAGTGTAAACAAAAGAAACACCATATATTTT
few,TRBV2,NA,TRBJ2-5,CASRLSRSGETQYF,TGTGCCAGCAGACTTAGCAGGTCGGGGGAGACCCAGTACTTC
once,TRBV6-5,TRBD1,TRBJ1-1,CASRGDRGGTEAFF,TGTGCCAGCAGGGGGGACAGGGGAGGGACTGAAGCTTTCTTT
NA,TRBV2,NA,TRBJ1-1,CASSKMVTYGGTEAFF,TGTGCCAGCAGCAAAATGGTAACTTACGGGGGCACTGAAGCTTTCTTT
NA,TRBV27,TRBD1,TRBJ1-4,CASSLSTPGQGSAGKLFF,TGTGCCAGCAGTTTGTCTACTCCGGGACAGGGTAGTGCGGGAAAACTGTTTTTT
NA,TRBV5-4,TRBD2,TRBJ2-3,CASSFSGRTTDTQYF,TGTGCCAGCAGCTTTAGCGGGAGGACCACAGATACGCAGTATTTT
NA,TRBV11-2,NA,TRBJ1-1,CASSLVESTEAFF,TGTGCCAGCAGCTTAGTCGAGTCTACTGAAGCTTTCTTT
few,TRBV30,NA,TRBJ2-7,CSVGRGYEQYF,TGTTCTGTCGGGAGAGGGTACGAGCAGTACTTC
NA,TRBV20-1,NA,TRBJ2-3,CSAAPADTQYF,TGCAGTGCTGCCCCGGCGGATACGCAGTATTTT
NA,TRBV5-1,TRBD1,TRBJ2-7,CASSLSRDRAYEQYF,TGCGCCAGCAGCTTAAGCCGGGACAGGGCCTACGAGCAGTACTTC
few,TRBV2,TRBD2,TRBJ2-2,CASSVGGVPGGELFF,TGTGCCAGCAGTGTGGGAGGGGTCCCCGGCGGGGAGCTGTTTTTT